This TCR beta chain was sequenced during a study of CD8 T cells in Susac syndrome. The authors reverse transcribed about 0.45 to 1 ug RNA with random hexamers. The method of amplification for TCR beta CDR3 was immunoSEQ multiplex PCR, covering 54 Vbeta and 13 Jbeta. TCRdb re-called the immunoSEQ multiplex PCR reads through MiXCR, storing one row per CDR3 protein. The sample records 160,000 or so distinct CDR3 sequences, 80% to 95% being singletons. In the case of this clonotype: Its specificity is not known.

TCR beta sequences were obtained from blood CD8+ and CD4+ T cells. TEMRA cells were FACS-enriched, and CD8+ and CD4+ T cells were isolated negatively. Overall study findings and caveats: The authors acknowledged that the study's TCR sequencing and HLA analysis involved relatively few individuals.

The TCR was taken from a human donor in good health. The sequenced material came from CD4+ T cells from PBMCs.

The DNA of the CDR3 is TGTGCCAGCAGACTACGGCAGATTCGGGAGACGGGAAACACTGGTGAAGCTTTCTTT. Translation: CASRLRQIRETGNTGEAFF. V is TRBV11-2 and J is TRBJ1-1; D is unclear. Germline-derived CDR1 and CDR2 are SGHAT and FQNNGV. Trimming stripped 6 bases from V and 7 bases from J, with 33 bases between. CDR3 length: 19 residues.